This entry describes one T cell receptor (beta chain). The antigen is undetermined. CD45RO-negative cells were positively selected for CCR7, leaving out terminally differentiated effector memory CD45RA+ cells. These data originate in a study of shared clonotypes between healthy human individuals. The CDR3 is 19 amino acids. Germline values: CDR1 SEHNR, CDR2 FQNEAQ (reference sequence). After removal of 2 bases from V and 4 bases from J, the junction contained 13 bases not matched to a gene. Assay runs were performed at deep level. Authors' processing steps: Filtering differed since immunoSEQ provided only junctions, with no quality scores. Generated by immunoSEQ multiplex PCR, the TCRdb table keeps only in-frame clones and is missing some. V and J calls and clone size are those listed in that table; D and trimming were worked out from the DNA. This table has 2 million or so clones, less than 95% appearing once.

Study-level points and caveats: Richness estimates generally favored naive over memory subsets. Generation probabilities of non-shared clonotypes were lower (relative to those shared by all four donors).

Sequenced input: naive CD8+ T cells sorted from blood. The source is a man aged 18 to 35 in good health. The gene calls are TRBV7-9 and TRBJ1-3; 11 positions agree with TRBD1. The CDR3 loop is CASSLSILGQGVAGNTIYF. CDR3 DNA sequence: TGTGCCAGCAGCTTATCTATTTTGGGACAGGGGGTCGCAGGAAACACCATATATTTT.